Each of the 29 T cell receptor beta chains below was sequenced from the same sample in a study of blood T cells in healthy people across ages. Combining a sample-barcoded 5' primer with a J-beta primer mix, a second PCR ran for roughly 6 to 12 cycles. TCRdb reanalysed the 5' RACE reads using MiXCR and keeps one entry per CDR3 protein. The data hold 730,000 or so distinct CDR3 sequences, with around 38% observed a single time. Sequenced input: blood. The receptors were sampled from a man older than 75 in good health.

This clonotype was recorded a few times. The V call is TRBV11-2, the J call TRBJ2-1; TRBD2 might be the D (5 bases). V was cut by 5 bases and J by 4 bases, with 15 bases left in between. Germline V gives CDR1 SGHAT, CDR2 FQNNGV. This CDR3 contains 15 residues. CDR3 region: CASSPIGGRYNEQFF. In DNA form, the CDR3 reads TGTGCCAGCAGCCCTATTGGTGGGAGATACAATGAGCAGTTCTTC.

This clonotype came up many times. The J gene is TRBJ1-6, the V gene TRBV25-1; 7 bases map to TRBD1. The germline gives CDR1 MGHDK, CDR2 SYGVNS. The CDR3 totals 14 residues. Losses at the gene ends were 8 bases for V and 6 bases for J; bases not matched to a gene: 7. In nucleotides, the CDR3 is TGTGCCAGCCGCCTTTCAGGGGGTAATTCACCCCTCCACTTT. Protein product: CASRLSGGNSPLHF.

The chain links TRBV4-3 to TRBJ1-1; D unresolved. Germline values: CDR1 LGHNA, CDR2 YSLEER. V lost 1 base to trimming and J lost 7 bases, with 7 bases between them. CDR3 length equals 12 residues. The CDR3 coding sequence is TGCGCCAGCAGCCAAGCTAAGGGTGAAGCTTTCTTT. Residues: CASSQAKGEAFF.

In this sample, this clonotype turned up a few times. V and J are TRBV7-2 and TRBJ2-7; D gene uncertain. With 5 bases removed from V and 3 bases from J, the gap between germline ends came to 14 bases. The CDR3 loop spans 14 amino acids. Per the germline V gene, CDR1 is SGHTA and CDR2 is FQGNSA. This CDR3 is CASSVDKGSYEQYF. CDR3 sequence (DNA): TGTGCCAGCAGCGTAGACAAGGGTAGCTACGAGCAGTACTTC.

The chain is built from TRBV7-2 and TRBJ2-7, with TRBD1 matching 9 bases. The CDR3 runs to 14 residues. Looked up from germline, CDR1 is SGHTA and CDR2 is FQGNSA. The ends lost 10 bases at V and 7 bases at J; junction bases unmatched: 14. The CDR3 sequence is CATKQGASNFEQYF. The CDR3 region has the DNA TGTGCCACCAAACAGGGGGCATCAAATTTTGAGCAGTACTTC.

This clonotype was seen once. The chain has TRBV29-1 and TRBJ1-5; 9 bases agree with TRBD1. Losses at the gene ends were 6 bases for V and 3 bases for J; bases not matched to a gene: 3. Germline assignment: CDR1 SQVTM and CDR2 ANQGSEA. This CDR3 has 13 residues. CDR3 protein: CSVGQGVNQPQHF. DNA of the CDR3: TGCAGCGTGGGACAGGGCGTCAATCAGCCCCAGCATTTT.

Ten or more counts support this clonotype. At one end, the junction sequence differs from germline, possibly due to a read error. V and J are TRBV29-1 and TRBJ2-7; 7 bases fit TRBD1. This CDR3 is 14 amino acids long. Germline CDR1 SQVTM, CDR2 ANQGSEA. CDR3 DNA: TGCAGCATTGAAGACCGGGACAGATCCTACGAGCAGTACTTC. Amino acids: CSIEDRDRSYEQYF.

The chain carries TRBV30 and TRBJ2-7; possible D gene TRBD1, 6 bases. CDR3 length equals 14 residues. The germline CDR1 and CDR2 sequences are GTSNPN and SVGIG (reference sequence). The V gene lost 3 bases and the J gene lost 2 bases, with 14 bases spanning the gap. In DNA form, the CDR3 reads TGTGCCTGGAGACCCGGGACAAGGACCTACGAGCAGTACTTC. Translating it yields CAWRPGTRTYEQYF.

This clonotype appeared a single time. The genes are TRBV20-1 and TRBJ2-3; D is possibly TRBD1 (7 bases). This CDR3 is 15 amino acids long. Germline CDR1 is DFQATT and CDR2 is SNEGSKA (reference sequence). Trimming cost V 3 bases and J 2 bases, with 15 bases left between them. The CDR3 here is CSASAGQTHTDTQYF. In DNA form, the CDR3 reads TGCAGTGCTAGTGCGGGACAGACACACACAGATACGCAGTATTTT.

The genes are TRBV5-4 and TRBJ2-3, with 11 bases lining up with TRBD1. The CDR3 contains 17 residues. With V trimmed by 4 bases and J by 2 bases, 9 bases remained unmatched. Germline loops: CDR1 SGHNT, CDR2 YYREEE (reference sequence). CDR3 nucleotide sequence: TGTGCCAGCAGCACGGCCCGGGACAGGGGGTTCACAGATACGCAGTATTTT. This encodes CASSTARDRGFTDTQYF. Together with reference TRBV5-4 and TRBJ2-3, the CDR3 gives the full variable domain: ETGVTQSPTHLIKTRGQQVTLRCSSQSGHNTVSWYQQALGQGPQFIFQYYREEENGRGNFPPRFSGLQFPNYSSELNVNALELDDSALYLCASSTARDRGFTDTQYFGPGTRLTVL.

On this clonotype itself: This may be a read error: a much more frequent sequence differs by one nucleotide. The J gene is TRBJ2-7, the V gene TRBV11-2; 7 positions match TRBD1. The J call is uncertain, as TRBJ2-5 better fits the DNA end. CDR3 size: 14 residues. Germline V lookup: CDR1 SGHAT, CDR2 FQNNGV. CDR3 in amino acids: CASSRATGTETQYF. The CDR3 nucleotides read TGTGCCAGCAGCAGAGCGACAGGGACGGAGACCCAGTACTTC.

The V call is TRBV14, the J call TRBJ2-3; D unresolved. V dropped 0 bases and J dropped 10 bases, with 20 bases sitting between them. CDR3 length: 16 residues. Germline CDR1 reads SGHDN; CDR2 reads FVKESK. CDR3 in DNA: TGTGCCAGCAGCCAAGATATCCAGACCCCGACTGACGCGCAGTATTTT. Its translation: CASSQDIQTPTDAQYF.

This rearrangement joins TRBV12-3 or TRBV12-4 to TRBJ1-1, with 9 bases lining up with TRBD1. CDR3 length: 16 residues. J gave up 1 base and V 5 bases, and 8 bases lay outside the gene matches. CDR3 bases: TGTGCCAGCAGTCTCAACCTGGGACAGGGGAACACTGAAGCTTTCTTT. It specifies CASSLNLGQGNTEAFF.

A few counts support this clonotype. This chain joins TRBV5-1 and TRBJ2-7; 12 bases agree with TRBD2. The CDR3 length is 16 residues. Germline V gene lookup returns CDR1 SGHRS and CDR2 YFSETQ. V dropped 0 bases and J dropped 4; count of bases not matched to a gene: 5. This CDR3 reads CASSLVVLAGGYEQYF. In DNA form, the CDR3 reads TGCGCCAGCAGCTTGGTTGTACTAGCGGGAGGATACGAGCAGTACTTC.

This clonotype was detected a few times. The gene calls are TRBV4-3 and TRBJ2-1; D assignment may be TRBD1 or TRBD2 (5 bases each). Trimming left V 0 bases short and J 0 bases short, with 21 bases between. This CDR3 is built from 20 residues. Germline CDR1 reads LGHNA; CDR2 reads YSLEER. CDR3 amino acids: CASSQDKSGRGVGSYNEQFF. CDR3 bases: TGCGCCAGCAGCCAAGATAAGTCAGGGCGAGGGGTAGGCTCCTACAATGAGCAGTTCTTC.

In this sample, this clonotype turned up a few times. The chain employs TRBV10-3 and TRBJ2-3, with TRBD1 matching over 8 bases. Germline assignment: CDR1 ENHRY and CDR2 SYGVKD. The CDR3 sequence is 14 residues long. With V trimmed by 5 bases and J by 2 bases, 3 bases remained unmatched. The CDR3 nucleotides read TGTGCCATCAGTCTACAGGGGGACACAGATACGCAGTATTTT. Residues: CAISLQGDTDTQYF.

This chain uses TRBV6-1 with TRBJ2-5; 16 bases are a match to TRBD2. Germline V gene sequence: CDR1 MNHNS, CDR2 SASEGT. This CDR3 has 15 amino acids. J gave up 5 bases and V 10 bases, and 7 bases lay outside the gene matches. CDR3 in DNA: TGTGCCATAAGTCCGGGACTAGCGGGGGGGGAGACCCAGTACTTC. Its translation is CAISPGLAGGETQYF.

V and J are TRBV30 and TRBJ2-1; D is perhaps TRBD1 (6 bases). Trimming stripped 3 bases from V and 5 bases from J, with 11 bases between. The CDR3 spans 13 residues. The germline CDR1 and CDR2 sequences are GTSNPN and SVGIG (reference sequence). CDR3 region: CAWSRGRDNEQFF. CDR3 nucleotide sequence: TGTGCCTGGAGCAGGGGCCGGGACAATGAGCAGTTCTTC.

The V gene is TRBV20-1, the J gene TRBJ2-6; D possibly uses TRBD1 or TRBD2 (5 bases each). V was clipped by 5 bases and J by 2 bases, with 10 bases between them. CDR1 and CDR2 from the germline V gene are DFQATT and SNEGSKA (reference sequence). The CDR3 extends over 14 amino acids. CDR3 nucleotide sequence: TGCAGTGCTCCCGGGGCTACTGGGGCCAACGTCCTGACTTTC. Amino acids: CSAPGATGANVLTF.

The chain carries TRBV12-3 or TRBV12-4 and TRBJ2-3; TRBD1 aligns across 10 bases. CDR3 length: 16 residues. V was pared by 3 bases and J by 2 bases, with 5 bases of the junction left unmatched. The CDR3 reads CASSFGTGDFTDTQYF. DNA for the CDR3: TGTGCCAGCAGTTTCGGGACAGGGGATTTCACAGATACGCAGTATTTT.

The rearrangement links TRBV6-2 or TRBV6-3 to TRBJ2-7; 10 bases fit TRBD1. From germline, CDR1 is MNHEY and CDR2 SVGEGT. The ends lost 3 bases at V and 7 bases at J; junction bases unmatched: 9. The CDR3 is 15 residues long. This CDR3 is CASSYWDRGGGEQYF. CDR3 DNA: TGTGCCAGCAGTTATTGGGACAGGGGAGGGGGTGAGCAGTACTTC.

This sequence joins TRBV3-1 and TRBJ2-7, with D hard to call. Trimming pared 6 bases from V and 0 bases from J, leaving 12 bases between. Germline V lookup: CDR1 LGHDT, CDR2 YNNKEL (reference sequence). The CDR3 extends over 14 amino acids. The CDR3 region is CASSHTYSSYEQYF. In DNA, the CDR3 is TGTGCCAGCAGTCATACATACAGCTCCTACGAGCAGTACTTC.

The J gene is TRBJ2-1, the V gene TRBV7-9; D is ambiguous. The V gene's germline CDR1 is SEHNR and CDR2 FQNEAQ (reference sequence). V was clipped by 5 bases and J by 13 bases, with 18 bases between them. This CDR3 has 13 residues. CDR3 sequence reads: CASSHDTEESQFF. The CDR3 DNA reads TGTGCCAGCAGCCACGACACCGAAGAGTCCCAGTTCTTC.

The chain employs TRBV2 and TRBJ1-4, with D hard to call. The CDR3 has 14 residues. V was trimmed by 3 bases and J by 5 bases, leaving 10 bases between them. The germline V gene has CDR1 SNHLY and CDR2 FYNNEI. Here the CDR3 DNA reads TGTGCCAGCAGTGATAGAGGGAGAAATGAAAAACTGTTTTTT. It encodes CASSDRGRNEKLFF.

The chain uses TRBV2 and TRBJ2-2, with 9 bases fitting TRBD2. Germline lookup yields CDR1 SNHLY and CDR2 FYNNEI. The CDR3 contains 15 residues. With V trimmed by 7 bases and J by 4 bases, 7 bases remained unmatched. The CDR3 sequence: CASNSGGLGTGELFF. Written as DNA, the CDR3 is TGTGCCAGCAATAGCGGGGGCCTGGGCACCGGGGAGCTGTTTTTT.

J is TRBJ2-7 and V is TRBV7-3, with 8 bases aligning to TRBD1. V was pared by 5 bases and J by 4 bases, with 16 bases of the junction left unmatched. Looked up from germline, CDR1 is SGHTA and CDR2 is FQGTGA. CDR3 length: 17 residues. CDR3 protein: CASSQRPRGPWFYEQYF. CDR3 bases: TGTGCCAGCAGCCAACGGCCCAGGGGGCCATGGTTTTACGAGCAGTACTTC.

Ten or more counts support this clonotype. The chain carries TRBV7-2 and TRBJ2-3; tentatively, D is TRBD1 (5 bases). This CDR3 has 14 residues. Germline loops: CDR1 SGHTA, CDR2 FQGNSA. Trimming stripped 5 bases from V and 2 bases from J, with 11 bases between. The CDR3 DNA reads as TGTGCCAGCAGCACCCGACAGACCACAGATACGCAGTATTTT. It codes for CASSTRQTTDTQYF.

About this clonotype itself: This sequence may be a read error, since a much larger clone differs from it by one base. The genes are TRBV15 and TRBJ1-6; D is uncertain. The germline CDR1 and CDR2 sequences are LNHNV and YYDKDF (reference sequence). CDR3 length: 15 amino acids. CDR3 DNA: TGTGCCACCAGCAGAGAACAGTCGAATAATTCACCCCCCCACTTT. This translates into CATSREQSNNSPPHF.

This chain links TRBV27 with TRBJ1-1, with TRBD1 matching over 7 bases. CDR3 length: 14 amino acids. The ends lost 6 bases at V and 7 bases at J; junction bases unmatched: 11. Germline-derived CDR1 and CDR2 are MNHEY and SMNVEV (reference sequence). The CDR3 loop is CASSRGQASGEAFF. As DNA, the CDR3 is TGTGCCAGCAGCCGCGGACAGGCCTCTGGTGAAGCTTTCTTT.